This T cell receptor (beta chain) stems from a study of T cell changes during pregnancy in multiple sclerosis (dated by TCRdb to the late 2010s). About the study as a whole: Changes in the T cell repertoire over the course of pregnancy were examined in this study in women with multiple sclerosis.

With regard to this clone: What this receptor recognizes is not known. Per-nucleotide qualities are absent, and no much larger clonotype sits a single base away.

The library was produced with the immunoSEQ multiplex PCR assay. This immuneACCESS table, as held by TCRdb, lists in-frame sequences with V and J called but not all clones. Of the missing ones, under half trace to an unresolved V gene in checked studies; the others have no known cause. The table for this sample lists some 80,000 clones; about 95% of them were counted only once. The ten largest make up about 2.3% of the sample. The germline V gene sets CDR1 to MNHEY and CDR2 to SVGAGI. From cysteine to phenylalanine, the CDR3 is 13 amino acids long. Of the read, only the CDR3 DNA is kept; its 39 bases are in frame from base 1. Unmatched junction bases come to 3, with V trimmed by 10 bases and J by 1 base.

The sample consisted of peripheral blood, taken in the third trimester of pregnancy. The TCR was taken from a female donor with multiple sclerosis, enrolled in a pregnancy study. The receptor chain draws on TRBV6-5 and TRBJ2-2; 7 central nucleotides agree with TRBD1. This receptor carries the CDR3 CAIRQGNTGELFF. DNA sequence: TGTGCCATCAGACAGGGGAACACCGGGGAGCTGTTTTTT.